Each of the 8 T cell receptor beta chains below was sequenced from the same sample in a study of T cell responses to AZD1222 COVID-19 vaccine. TCRdb keeps only in-frame clones here, not all; method: immunoSEQ multiplex PCR. Altogether 100,000 to 150,000 clones are present, 70% to 90% being singletons, with the ten largest covering 4.2%. Sequenced here: peripheral blood, sampled on day 0 of AZD1222 vaccination. These receptor sequences come from an adult in good health.

The genes are TRBV7-6 and TRBJ2-7, with 8 bases identical to TRBD1. This CDR3 has 17 residues. Losses at the gene ends were 2 bases for V and 6 bases for J; bases not matched to a gene: 15. Germline CDR1 SGHVS, CDR2 FNYEAQ. CDR3 sequence reads: CASSLIIGGGQGGEQYF. The CDR3 DNA is TGTGCCAGCAGCTTAATTATCGGTGGTGGACAGGGTGGCGAGCAGTACTTC. The full variable domain, with the rest looked up from reference TRBV7-6 and TRBJ2-7, is GAGVSQSPRYKVTKRGQDVALRCDPISGHVSLYWYRQALGQGPEFLTYFNYEAQQDKSGLPNDRFSAERPEGSISTLTIQRTEQRDSAMYRCASSLIIGGGQGGEQYFGPGTRLTVT.

In its sample, this clone was seen once. The V gene is TRBV4-2, the J gene TRBJ1-5; the match to TRBD1 covers 8 bases. This CDR3 contains 15 residues. The germline V gene encodes CDR1 LGHNA and CDR2 YNFKEQ. V shed 4 bases and J 3 bases; nucleotides not matched to a gene: 5. The CDR3 bases are TGTGCCAGCAGCCTCGGGACAGGTTACAATCAGCCCCAGCATTTT. Encoded protein: CASSLGTGYNQPQHF.

The chain joins TRBV24-1 to TRBJ1-6; D is uncertain. The V gene lost 6 bases and the J gene lost 8 bases, with 10 bases spanning the gap. From germline, CDR1 is KGHDR and CDR2 SFDVKD. The length of the CDR3 is 13 residues. This CDR3 reads CATSRALDSPLHF. The CDR3 DNA reads as TGTGCCACCAGTCGGGCCCTGGATTCACCCCTCCACTTT.

This sequence joins TRBV2 and TRBJ2-5; the D is unclear. There are 14 residues in the CDR3. Trimming stripped 9 bases from V and 5 bases from J, with 19 bases between. CDR1 is SNHLY and CDR2 is FYNNEI in the germline V gene. This CDR3 reads CASVRWHERETQYF. The CDR3 nucleotides are TGTGCCAGTGTCCGTTGGCACGAGAGGGAGACCCAGTACTTC.

The chain has TRBV11-2 and TRBJ1-2; D is perhaps TRBD1 (5 bases). The CDR3 is 16 residues long. Trimming left V 0 bases short and J 2 bases short, with 13 bases between. Germline values: CDR1 SGHAT, CDR2 FQNNGV. CDR3: CASSLDRGLRNYGYTF. CDR3 sequence (DNA): TGTGCCAGCAGCTTAGATCGGGGACTGAGGAACTATGGCTACACCTTC. Based on the CDR3 plus reference TRBV11-2 and TRBJ1-2, the full variable domain is EAGVAQSPRYKIIEKRQSVAFWCNPISGHATLYWYQQILGQGPKLLIQFQNNGVVDDSQLPKDRFSAERLKGVDSTLKIQPAKLEDSAVYLCASSLDRGLRNYGYTFGSGTRLTVV.

This chain joins TRBV15 and TRBJ2-3, with TRBD1 matching over 9 bases. The CDR3 covers 16 residues. The trim removed 3 bases at V and 6 bases at J, leaving 10 bases unmatched. Germline assignment: CDR1 LNHNV and CDR2 YYDKDF (reference sequence). CDR3 DNA sequence: TGTGCCACCAGCAGCCTAGACAGGGGGTTGTATGATACGCAGTATTTT. Its translation is CATSSLDRGLYDTQYF.

V usage is TRBV21-1 and J usage is TRBJ1-2; TRBD1 is taken as the D call from the table, unchecked against the DNA. TRBV21-1 constitutes a pseudogene. The CDR3 covers 16 residues. CDR3 sequence (DNA): TGTGCCAGCAGCAGCAATAGGGTACAGGGCAGCTATGGCTACACCTTC. Protein product: CASSSNRVQGSYGYTF.

The chain combines TRBV30 with TRBJ2-7, with 7 nucleotides matching TRBD1. Germline values: CDR1 GTSNPN, CDR2 SVGIG (reference sequence). With V trimmed by 7 bases and J by 5 bases, 11 bases remained unmatched. There are 13 residues in the CDR3. The CDR3 loop reads CASRDSQGHEQYF. The CDR3 DNA sequence: TGTGCCTCCAGGGACAGTCAGGGCCACGAGCAGTACTTC.